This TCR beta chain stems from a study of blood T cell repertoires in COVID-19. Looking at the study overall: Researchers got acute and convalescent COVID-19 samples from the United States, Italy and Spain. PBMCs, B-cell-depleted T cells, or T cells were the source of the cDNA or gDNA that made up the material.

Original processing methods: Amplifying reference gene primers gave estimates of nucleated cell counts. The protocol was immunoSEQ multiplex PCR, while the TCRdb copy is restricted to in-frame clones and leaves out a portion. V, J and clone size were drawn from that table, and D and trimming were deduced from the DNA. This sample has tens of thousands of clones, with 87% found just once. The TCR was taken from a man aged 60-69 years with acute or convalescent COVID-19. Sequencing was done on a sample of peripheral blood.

This chain's CDR3 is CASSPTGDRAEAFF. Written as DNA, the CDR3 is TGTGCCAGCAGTCCAACAGGGGACCGCGCTGAAGCTTTCTTT. The chain has TRBV2 and TRBJ1-1; 7 bases agree with TRBD1. Germline V gene data show CDR1 as SNHLY and CDR2 as FYNNEI. There are 14 residues in the CDR3. J was trimmed by 6 bases and V by 5 bases; bases with no gene match: 9.